A single T cell receptor (beta chain) is shown here with its context. The record originates from a study of blood T cell repertoires in COVID-19. Here immunoSEQ multiplex PCR was the method, and the copy in TCRdb shows in-frame clones only, minus some. The table has around 150,000 clones, roughly 84% seen once. This TCR derives from a man in his forties or fifties with acute or convalescent COVID-19. Input material: peripheral blood.

DNA of the CDR3: TGTGCCAGCAGACAGAACAGGGGCCCGGACGAGCAGTACTTC. Its protein is CASRQNRGPDEQYF. The rearrangement uses TRBV2 and TRBJ2-7; 7 positions match TRBD1. Germline CDR1 is SNHLY and CDR2 is FYNNEI. This CDR3 contains 14 residues. The V gene end was trimmed by 6 bases and the J gene end by 5 bases; junction bases not matched to a gene: 10.